The source of this T cell receptor (beta chain) is a study of T cell clonality in common variable immunodeficiency. General study findings and limits: Fewer deletions and N-nucleotide insertions were reportedly seen in common variable immunodeficiency TCR beta sequences.

A note on this clone: Its cognate antigen is unknown. The CDR3 end is not reached by the read, which stops 3 residues before it; the germline J gene fills it in.

Sequenced by immunoSEQ multiplex PCR; TCRdb stores in-frame clones only, minus some. This sample has roughly 40,000 clones, each found more than once. CDR3 length equals 12 residues. With 5 bases removed from V and 3 bases from J, the gap between germline ends came to 7 bases. Germline-derived CDR1 and CDR2 are KGHSH and LQKENI. The chain combines TRBV18 with TRBJ2-5; D call uncertain. Sequenced input: peripheral blood mononuclear cells. The clonotype originates from a human donor with common variable immunodeficiency. The sequenced part of the CDR3 DNA is TGTGCCAGCTCAAGAATAGAAGAGACC. Translation gives CASSRIEET. The full CDR3 protein is CASSRIEETQYF.